This T cell receptor (beta chain) was recovered during a study of Tregs in tolerant kidney transplant recipients. Repertoires were generated with immunoSEQ multiplex PCR, while TCRdb's copy carries only in-frame clones and drops some. The table records 46,000 or so clones, about 90% of them present only once. This CDR3 is 13 amino acids long. V lost 7 bases to trimming and J lost 3 bases; unmatched junction nucleotides: 5. The germline V gene has CDR1 SNHLY and CDR2 FYNNEI. The V call is TRBV2, the J call TRBJ1-2; 7 bases map to TRBD1. The TCR originated in a human donor in good health. Sequenced material: Tregs from blood. CDR3 DNA: TGTGCCAGCATTCTCGACAGGGACTATGGCTACACCTTC. Protein: CASILDRDYGYTF.